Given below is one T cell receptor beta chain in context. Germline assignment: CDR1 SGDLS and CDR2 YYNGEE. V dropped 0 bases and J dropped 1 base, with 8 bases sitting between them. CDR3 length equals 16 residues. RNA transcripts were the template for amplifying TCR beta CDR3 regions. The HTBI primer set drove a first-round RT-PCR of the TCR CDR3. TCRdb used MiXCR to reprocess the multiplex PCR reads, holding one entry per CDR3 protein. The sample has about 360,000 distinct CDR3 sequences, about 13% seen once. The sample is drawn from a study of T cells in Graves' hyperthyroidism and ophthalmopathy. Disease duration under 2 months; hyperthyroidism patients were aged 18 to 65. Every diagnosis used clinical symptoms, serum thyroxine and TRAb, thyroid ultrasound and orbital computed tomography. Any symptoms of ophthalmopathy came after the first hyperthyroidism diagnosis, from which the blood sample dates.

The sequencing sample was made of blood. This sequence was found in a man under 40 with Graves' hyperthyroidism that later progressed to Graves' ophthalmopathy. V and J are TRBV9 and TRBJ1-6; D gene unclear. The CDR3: CASSVVPVSYNSPLHF. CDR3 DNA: TGTGCCAGCAGCGTAGTGCCGGTGTCCTATAATTCACCCCTCCACTTT.